These 2 T cell receptor beta chains share one sample of origin, sequenced in a study of response to subunit inactivated influenza vaccine. TCRdb reanalysed the RT-PCR reads using MiXCR and keeps one entry per CDR3 protein. The data contain approximately 500,000 distinct CDR3 sequences, 13% of them seen just once; the ten biggest clones take up about an eighth. The material sequenced was PBMCs from blood, taken more than 35 days after vaccination. The receptors stem from a man in his fifties who received an inactivated influenza vaccine.

The V call is TRBV7-2, the J call TRBJ2-1, with 14 bases fitting TRBD2. The CDR3 covers 16 residues. Germline-derived CDR1 and CDR2 are SGHTA and FQGNSA. The trim removed 5 bases at V and 11 bases at J, leaving 11 bases unmatched. The CDR3 reads CASSNGGTSGGKKQFF. The CDR3 DNA reads TGTGCCAGCAGCAACGGAGGGACTAGCGGGGGAAAGAAGCAGTTCTTC.

The rearrangement links TRBV6-1 to TRBJ2-4; D is unresolved. Germline V gene data show CDR1 as MNHNS and CDR2 as SASEGT. The CDR3 is made up of 17 amino acids. The ends were cut back, 0 bases at V and 0 bases at J, with 12 bases in the middle. CDR3 sequence reads: CASSEAGPSKAKNIQYF. The DNA of the CDR3 is TGTGCCAGCAGTGAAGCCGGTCCCTCGAAAGCCAAAAACATTCAGTACTTC.